This record concerns one TCR beta chain sequence. The target of this receptor is not known. No base-level quality is on record; no much larger clone is a single base apart. This sample stems from a study of response to subunit inactivated influenza vaccine (dated 2018 in TCRdb). For context, the study as a whole: To follow how T cells responded to a trivalent subunit inactivated influenza vaccine, the researchers relied on deep quantitative profiling of the T cell receptor repertoire.

CDR1 and CDR2, per the germline V gene, are LGHNA and YSLEER. V and J are truncated by 0 bases and 0 bases respectively, leaving an intervening sequence of 12 bases. CDR3 length: 16 amino acids, cysteine to phenylalanine. The read is trimmed to its CDR3 DNA, 48 bases read in frame from base 1. General conclusions and limits of the study: It was suggested by the authors that each seasonal influenza vaccination may recruit only a limited number of new T cells.

Preparation of the library involved RT-PCR. The data were produced on an Illumina HiSeq 2500. TCRdb's own reprocessing of the public reads used fastp at Q25 and MiXCR and kept productive beta chains. When rows share a CDR3 protein, they turn into one entry using the most common DNA and genes. The sample contains 450,000 to 600,000 distinct CDR3 sequences, more than 7% of them found a single time. Around 14% of the sample is taken by the ten largest. The sequence derives from a man aged 45 to 70 who received an inactivated influenza vaccine. Donor details come from another sample of the same person, matched by shared clones. The chain is assembled from TRBV4-3 and TRBJ2-7; a weak D assignment points to TRBD1 (5 bases agree). The source material was PBMCs from blood, sampled roughly 24 months after vaccination. This receptor has the CDR3 CASSQDPQGSSYEQYF. The nucleotides read TGCGCCAGCAGCCAAGACCCGCAGGGAAGCTCCTACGAGCAGTACTTC.